This T cell receptor beta chain is drawn from a study of T cells after yellow fever vaccination. Study-level background: SMART-Seq v4 Ultra Low Input prepared libraries from low-cell fractions.

This clonotype came up a few times. The antigen is undetermined. TCRdb called the 5' RACE reads again in MiXCR, with one record for every CDR3 protein. Among 250,000 to 350,000 distinct CDR3 sequences listed, approximately 4% were seen once. The CDR3 length is 14 residues. V was clipped by 7 bases and J by 0 bases, with 12 bases between them. CDR1 WSHSY and CDR2 SAAADI come from the germline V gene. Whole-study results and caveats: Post-booster reappearance was seen for most primary-vaccination clones (just over 95% CD4, around 89% CD8). There was a small share of clonotypes that showed up in both the CD4 and CD8 compartments.

Sequencing used PBMCs, obtained 15 days after the yellow fever booster vaccination. This TCR was sampled from a man aged 18 to 29 who received the YFV17D yellow fever vaccine. The genes are TRBV10-2 and TRBJ1-1; no clear D gene. The CDR3 DNA reads as TGCGCCAGCATCAGGACGGGAATGAACACTGAAGCTTTCTTT. Translation: CASIRTGMNTEAFF.